Given below is one T cell receptor beta chain in context. This sample is part of a study of cytomegalovirus exposure and HLA in healthy donors. Study-level information: In a later analysis, it was reported that the approximately 110 validation repertoires had been produced on the same platform as the roughly 650 repertoires belonging to the first cohort.

Profiled with immunoSEQ multiplex PCR; TCRdb holds only in-frame clones, not every one. The table includes about 140,000 clones, roughly nine tenths detected once. Trimming removed 11 bases from V and 3 bases from J; junction bases left unmatched: 15. This CDR3 is 15 amino acids long. The source of this sequence is a man between 18 and 35 years old in good health and CMV-seronegative. This rearrangement joins TRBV6-7 to TRBJ2-7, with 8 nucleotides matching TRBD2. TRBV6-7 is known as an ORF, though its function is uncertain. Sequenced sample: PBMCs. The CDR3 protein is CAPPHERERNYEQYF. CDR3 sequence (DNA): TGTGCCCCTCCCCATGAGCGGGAGAGGAACTACGAGCAGTACTTC.